The 27 T cell receptor beta chains below were found in one sample sequenced in a study of T cell clonality in common variable immunodeficiency. Generated by immunoSEQ multiplex PCR, the TCRdb table keeps only in-frame clones and is missing some. This sample comprises roughly 42,000 clones, none seen once only. Sequenced material: peripheral blood mononuclear cells. All receptors derive from a person aged 18-70 years in good health.

This clone was seen repeatedly, ten times or more. Its ends do not fully match the called genes, so a read error is possible. The read gets to within 3 residues of the CDR3 end, and the germline J gene fills in the rest. This chain joins TRBV4-2 and TRBJ1-2; 10 bases match TRBD1. This CDR3 has 15 residues. In germline, CDR1 is LGHNA, CDR2 YNFKEQ. The part of the CDR3 DNA that was read is TGCGCCAGCAGCCACGACAGGGGGCGCAACTATGGC. Protein: CASSHDRGRNYG. The entire CDR3 protein is CASSHDRGRNYGYTF.

On this clone itself: Read sequence stops 3 residues before the CDR3 end, and the germline J gene provides the missing end. The rearrangement links TRBV7-9 to TRBJ2-7, with a possible D match to TRBD2 (6 bases). Germline loops: CDR1 SEHNR, CDR2 FQNEAQ (reference sequence). The CDR3 runs 14 residues. The V end was cut by 6 bases, the J end by 6 bases, with 18 bases between. CDR3 protein: CASRRDARDSEQYF. The sequenced CDR3 bases are TGTGCCAGCAGACGGGACGCCCGGGACTCCGAG.

This clone was counted at least ten times. The CDR3 extends 3 residues past the end of the read, so its final part is completed from the germline J gene. The genes are TRBV7-2 and TRBJ2-3; D gene ambiguous. The CDR3 loop spans 13 amino acids. In germline, CDR1 is SGHTA, CDR2 FQGNSA. V lost 2 bases to trimming and J lost 4 bases, with 7 bases between them. The DNA read from the CDR3 is TGTGCCAGCAGCTTATACGCGTCAGATACG. Translated, it gives CASSLYASDT. The full CDR3 protein is CASSLYASDTQYF. The variable domain in full, completed from reference TRBV7-2 and TRBJ2-3, reads GAGVSQSPSNKVTEKGKDVELRCDPISGHTALYWYRQSLGQGLEFLIYFQGNSAPDKSGLPSDRFSAERTGGSVSTLTIQRTQQEDSAVYLCASSLYASDTQYFGPGTRLTVL.

In this sample, this clone turned up many times. The sequenced fragment ends 3 residues before the CDR3 boundary, so the rest is inferred from the germline J gene. The V call is TRBV20-1, the J call TRBJ1-1; perhaps TRBD1 as D (6 bases). Germline lookup yields CDR1 DFQATT and CDR2 SNEGSKA (reference sequence). V was trimmed by 0 bases and J by 4 bases, leaving 24 bases between them. There are 18 residues in the CDR3. Partial CDR3 DNA: TGCAGTGCTAGAGACCCGGCCCCCGGGACAACGGGCGGCACTGAA. It yields the protein CSARDPAPGTTGGTE. The full-length CDR3 reads as CSARDPAPGTTGGTEAFF.

This clone was detected many times. The CDR3 region is CASSIGQGANYGYTF. CDR3 bases read: TGTGCCAGTAGTATAGGACAGGGAGCTAACTATGGC. V gene TRBV19 combines with J gene TRBJ1-2; 7 bases are shared with TRBD1. The read ends 3 residues shy of where the CDR3 ends; the end is completed using the germline J gene. Germline V CDR1 and CDR2: LNHDA, SQIVND (reference sequence). The ends lost 1 base at V and 0 bases at J; junction bases unmatched: 2. This CDR3 has 15 residues.

There are many counts of this clone. A read error may produce the germline difference seen at one junction end. The read ends 3 residues before the CDR3 terminus; that terminus is restored from the germline J gene. The rearrangement uses TRBV4-2 and TRBJ1-5; D is possibly TRBD1 (6 bases). The CDR3 spans 15 residues. The V gene's germline CDR1 is LGHNA and CDR2 YNFKEQ. This chain's CDR3 is CASSQDLTGYQPQHF. The part of the CDR3 DNA that was read is TGCGCCAGCAGCCAAGATTTGACAGGTTATCAGCCC.

This clone was seen many times. CDR3 protein: CASSQDVAGNNEQFF. The sequenced CDR3 bases are TGTGCCAGCAGCCAAGATGTAGCGGGAAACAATGAG. The V and J genes are TRBV3-1 (or the pseudogene TRBV3-2) and TRBJ2-1; 8 nucleotides match TRBD2. The missing CDR3 end, 3 residues past where the read stops, is filled in from the germline J gene. The germline gives CDR1 LGHDT, CDR2 YNNKEL (reference sequence). The CDR3 sequence is 15 residues long. The V segment lost 0 bases and the J segment 5 bases; nucleotides outside the gene matches: 3.

This clone was seen repeatedly, ten times or more. Read sequence stops 3 residues before the CDR3 end, and the germline J gene provides the missing end. The chain joins TRBV19 to TRBJ1-2, with D maybe TRBD1 (6 bases). CDR3 length equals 15 residues. V was pared by 4 bases and J by 0 bases, with 12 bases between. The germline V gene encodes CDR1 LNHDA and CDR2 SQIVND (reference sequence). CDR3 DNA (partial): TGTGCCAGTAGTACCCGACAGGATTCTAACTATGGC. Translating it yields CASSTRQDSNYG. The full CDR3 protein is CASSTRQDSNYGYTF. The variable domain in full, with the rest retrieved from reference TRBV19 and TRBJ1-2, is DGGITQSPKYLFRKEGQNVTLSCEQNLNHDAMYWYRQDPGQGLRLIYYSQIVNDFQKGDIAEGYSVSREKKESFPLTVTSAQKNPTAFYLCASSTRQDSNYGYTFGSGTRLTVV.

This clone was detected ten times or more. The sequenced fragment ends 3 residues before the CDR3 boundary, so the rest is inferred from the germline J gene. This chain uses TRBV20-1 with TRBJ1-2; 7 bases fit TRBD1. This CDR3 has 12 residues. CDR1 is DFQATT and CDR2 is SNEGSKA in the germline V gene (reference sequence). The sequenced part of the CDR3 DNA is TGCAGTGCTGAAGACAGGGACGGCGGC. Translating gives CSAEDRDGG. The entire CDR3 protein is CSAEDRDGGYTF.

This clone showed up many times. The DNA ends 3 residues before the CDR3 does, and the rest of the CDR3 is filled in from the germline J gene. The chain uses TRBV20-1 and TRBJ1-1; D perhaps matches TRBD1 (5 bases). The CDR3 has 16 residues. Trimming removed 6 bases at V and 3 bases at J, with 23 bases between. Looked up from germline, CDR1 is DFQATT and CDR2 is SNEGSKA (reference sequence). The CDR3: CSARDSQGIVDTEAFF. The part of the CDR3 DNA that was read is TGCAGTGCCCGGGATAGCCAGGGAATTGTGGACACTGAA.

This clone appeared many times. Read coverage stops 3 residues before the CDR3 terminus; the germline J gene supplies the remainder. V usage is TRBV5-6 and J usage is TRBJ2-7; possibly TRBD1 for D (5 bases). Trimming removed 1 base at V and 2 bases at J, with 7 bases between. CDR3 length: 13 amino acids. From germline, CDR1 is SGHDT and CDR2 YYEEEE. CDR3 amino acids: CASSLRGPYEQYF. The sequenced part of the CDR3 DNA is TGTGCCAGCAGCTTGAGGGGCCCCTACGAG.

This clone has at least ten counts. The CDR3 extends 3 residues past the end of the read, so its final part is completed from the germline J gene. The J gene is TRBJ1-4, the V gene TRBV2; D uncertain. Germline assignment: CDR1 SNHLY and CDR2 FYNNEI. The germline V and J ends were trimmed by 3 bases and 8 bases, with 13 bases remaining between them. The CDR3 loop spans 14 amino acids. This CDR3 is CASSESSLEEKLFF. CDR3 DNA (partial): TGTGCCAGCAGTGAGTCGAGTTTAGAGGAAAAA.

The table lists this clone with a few counts. Sequencing ends 3 residues short of the CDR3 end; the germline J gene provides the rest. This chain connects TRBV7-3 to TRBJ1-2; 8 positions match TRBD1. Germline CDR1 is SGHTA and CDR2 is FQGTGA. This CDR3 is 15 amino acids long. CDR3 residues: CASSDRGAGTDTYTF. Partial CDR3 DNA: TGTGCCAGCAGCGACAGGGGCGCCGGGACAGATACC.

Ten or more counts support this clone. The CDR3: CASSEGQGVSPLHF. The CDR3 bases that were read are TGTGCCAGTAGCGAGGGACAGGGGGTTTCACCC. The genes are TRBV19 and TRBJ1-6; 11 bases match TRBD1. Sequencing ends 3 residues short of the CDR3 end; the germline J gene provides the rest. CDR1 LNHDA and CDR2 SQIVND come from the germline V gene (reference sequence). CDR3 length equals 14 residues. V lost 6 bases to trimming and J lost 9 bases; unmatched junction nucleotides: 4.

This clone was observed at least ten times. The read gets to within 3 residues of the CDR3 end, and the germline J gene fills in the rest. The V gene is TRBV4-1, the J gene TRBJ2-5; D might be TRBD2 (7 bases). V was clipped by 0 bases and J by 4 bases, with 12 bases between them. CDR1 is MGHRA and CDR2 is YSYEKL in the germline V gene. The CDR3 runs 15 residues. The DNA read from the CDR3 is TGCGCCAGCAGCCAAGAAGGGGGGGATTCAGAGACC. It is translated as CASSQEGGDSET. The entire CDR3 is CASSQEGGDSETQYF.

This clone appeared many times. The CDR3 is cut off 3 residues early in the read; its end comes from the germline J gene. The chain employs TRBV19 and TRBJ2-5; D perhaps matches TRBD1 (5 bases). V was pared by 3 bases and J by 5 bases, with 13 bases between. The length of the CDR3 is 14 residues. Germline V lookup: CDR1 LNHDA, CDR2 SQIVND (reference sequence). The chain's CDR3 is CASSMGQRTETQYF. The DNA read from the CDR3 is TGTGCCAGTAGTATGGGGCAACGAACGGAGACC.

This clone has at least ten counts. The sequenced fragment ends 3 residues before the CDR3 boundary, so the rest is inferred from the germline J gene. The chain is built from TRBV5-1 and TRBJ2-7; 9 nucleotides line up with TRBD2. The CDR3 spans 15 residues. V shed 4 bases and J 5 bases; nucleotides not matched to a gene: 10. Germline V gene sequence: CDR1 SGHRS, CDR2 YFSETQ. The covered CDR3 bases are TGCGCCAGCAGCGTGATGGCGGGAGGGCTCGACGAG. It encodes CASSVMAGGLDE. Given in full, the CDR3 is CASSVMAGGLDEQYF.

Concerning this clone itself: A read error may produce the germline difference seen at one junction end. The sequenced fragment ends 3 residues before the CDR3 boundary, so the rest is inferred from the germline J gene. The chain carries TRBV5-1 and TRBJ2-7; the D is unclear. Germline CDR1 reads SGHRS; CDR2 reads YFSETQ. The CDR3 has 13 residues. CDR3 protein: CVSRLVPGYEQYF. The sequenced CDR3 bases are TGCGTCAGCAGGCTGGTCCCAGGCTACGAG.

At least ten counts were recorded for this clone. From the germline J gene comes the end of the CDR3, since the read stops 3 residues before it. The V call is TRBV12-5, the J call TRBJ2-1; 12 nucleotides align to TRBD2. Germline CDR1 and CDR2: LGHNT and FRNRAP. J gave up 7 bases and V 5 bases, and 9 bases lay outside the gene matches. The CDR3 contains 16 residues. Partial CDR3 DNA: TGTGCTAGTGGTCTCCGACTAGCGGGGGTAAATAATGAG. Residues: CASGLRLAGVNNE. Given in full, the CDR3 is CASGLRLAGVNNEQFF.

This clone was seen ten or more times. The read ends 3 residues early relative to the CDR3; the germline J gene fills the gap. V is TRBV5-4 and J is TRBJ2-1, with 9 bases identical to TRBD1. The CDR3 is 15 amino acids. With 4 bases clipped from V and 5 bases from J, the junction kept 7 bases outside the gene matches. Looked up from germline, CDR1 is SGHNT and CDR2 is YYREEE (reference sequence). The DNA read from the CDR3 is TGTGCCAGCAGCCCCGGGACAGGGAAAGACAATGAG. Translating gives CASSPGTGKDNE. The entire CDR3 reads CASSPGTGKDNEQFF. Full variable domain (outside the CDR3, taken from reference TRBV5-4 and TRBJ2-1): ETGVTQSPTHLIKTRGQQVTLRCSSQSGHNTVSWYQQALGQGPQFIFQYYREEENGRGNFPPRFSGLQFPNYSSELNVNALELDDSALYLCASSPGTGKDNEQFFGPGTRLTVL.

This clone was detected many times. With the read ending 3 residues before the CDR3 end, the germline J gene is used to fill in that end. V gene TRBV30 combines with J gene TRBJ1-1; D not resolved. Germline lookup yields CDR1 GTSNPN and CDR2 SVGIG (reference sequence). Trimming took off 0 bases at V and 3 bases at J, with 8 bases between the two ends. The CDR3 extends over 13 amino acids. This CDR3 is CAWSVSSDTEAFF. CDR3 bases read: TGTGCCTGGAGTGTAAGTAGTGACACTGAA.

At least ten counts were recorded for this clone. The CDR3 goes on 3 residues after the read ends, and that part is filled in from the germline J gene. V and J are TRBV9 and TRBJ2-7, with D unresolved. V was trimmed by 0 bases and J by 5 bases, leaving 12 bases between them. Germline loops: CDR1 SGDLS, CDR2 YYNGEE. The CDR3 runs to 14 residues. CDR3 loop: CASSVAVGLDEQYF. The DNA read from the CDR3 is TGTGCCAGCAGCGTAGCTGTTGGTTTAGACGAG.

This clone has a count of ten or more. The read terminates 3 residues ahead of where the CDR3 ends, so the germline J gene completes it. The chain couples TRBV13 to TRBJ1-3; D not certain. CDR1 PRHDT and CDR2 FYEKMQ come from the germline V gene (reference sequence). The CDR3 has 14 amino acids. V lost 3 bases, J lost 0 bases, and 6 bases lay in between. CDR3: CASSFLTSGNTIYF. The sequenced part of the CDR3 DNA is TGTGCCAGCAGCTTCCTAACCTCTGGAAACACC.

This clone was seen ten or more times. The read ends 3 residues shy of where the CDR3 ends; the end is completed using the germline J gene. The V and J genes are TRBV12-3 or TRBV12-4 and TRBJ2-3; TRBD2 matches at 11 bases. The CDR3 runs to 14 residues. With 5 bases clipped from V and 4 bases from J, the junction kept 2 bases outside the gene matches. Incomplete CDR3 DNA: TGTGCCAGCAGTACTAGCGGGAGATCAGATACG. It is translated as CASSTSGRSDT. The full-length CDR3 reads as CASSTSGRSDTQYF.

Many counts were recorded for this clone. The read halts 3 residues ahead of the CDR3 end, with the missing end drawn from the germline J gene. The rearrangement uses TRBV7-3 and TRBJ1-1, with 9 bases aligning to TRBD1. Per the germline V gene, CDR1 is SGHTA and CDR2 is FQGTGA. The ends lost 5 bases at V and 3 bases at J; junction bases unmatched: 4. CDR3 length: 14 residues. CDR3 loop: CASSTGQGYTEAFF. The sequenced part of the CDR3 DNA is TGTGCCAGCAGCACCGGACAGGGGTACACTGAA. The variable domain in full, completed from reference TRBV7-3 and TRBJ1-1, reads GAGVSQTPSNKVTEKGKYVELRCDPISGHTALYWYRQSLGQGPEFLIYFQGTGAADDSGLPNDRFFAVRPEGSVSTLKIQRTERGDSAVYLCASSTGQGYTEAFFGQGTRLTVV.

Many counts were recorded for this clone. The read stops 3 residues short of the end of the CDR3; the missing end is completed from the germline J gene. The rearrangement joins TRBV5-1 to TRBJ2-1, with 12 bases identical to TRBD2. V lost 4 bases to trimming and J lost 9 bases; unmatched junction nucleotides: 11. The CDR3 contains 16 residues. Germline values: CDR1 SGHRS, CDR2 YFSETQ. This CDR3 reads CASSQGSLAGGGEQFF. The covered CDR3 bases are TGCGCCAGCAGCCAAGGTTCACTAGCGGGAGGCGGTGAG.

This clone appeared many times. The read stops 3 residues short of the end of the CDR3; the missing end is completed from the germline J gene. The chain links TRBV20-1 to TRBJ2-7; TRBD2 agrees at 9 bases. CDR1 and CDR2 from the germline V gene are DFQATT and SNEGSKA (reference sequence). The V gene end was trimmed by 1 base and the J gene end by 5 bases; junction bases not matched to a gene: 6. The CDR3 totals 14 residues. The CDR3: CSARGFAGGHEQYF. The CDR3 bases that were read are TGCAGTGCTAGAGGGTTCGCGGGGGGGCACGAG.